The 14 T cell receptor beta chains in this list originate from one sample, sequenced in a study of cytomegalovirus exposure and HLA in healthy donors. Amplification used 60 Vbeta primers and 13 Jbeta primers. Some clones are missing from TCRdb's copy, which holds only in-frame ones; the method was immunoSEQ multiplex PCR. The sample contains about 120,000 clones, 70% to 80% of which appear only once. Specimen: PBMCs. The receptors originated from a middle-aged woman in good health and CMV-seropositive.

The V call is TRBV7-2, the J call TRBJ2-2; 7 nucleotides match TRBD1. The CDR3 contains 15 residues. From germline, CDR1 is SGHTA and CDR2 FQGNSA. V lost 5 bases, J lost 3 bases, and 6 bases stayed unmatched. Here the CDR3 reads CASSPGTVHTGELFF. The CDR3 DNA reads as TGTGCCAGCAGCCCCGGGACAGTCCACACCGGGGAGCTGTTTTTT.

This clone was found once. Here the CDR3 DNA reads TGTGCCAGCAGCTGGCTGCGGGATAACAATGAGCAGTTCTTC. It is translated as CASSWLRDNNEQFF. V and J are TRBV5-8 and TRBJ2-1; tentatively, D is TRBD2 (6 bases). Between the trimmed V and J ends, which lost 3 bases and 5 bases, there was a span of 12 bases. The CDR3 has 14 amino acids. From germline, CDR1 is SGHTS and CDR2 YDEGEE. Full variable domain (missing parts from reference TRBV5-8 and TRBJ2-1): EAGVTQSPTHLIKTRGQQATLRCSPISGHTSVYWYQQALGLGLQFLLWYDEGEERNRGNFPPRFSGRQFPNYSSELNVNALELEDSALYLCASSWLRDNNEQFFGPGTRLTVL.

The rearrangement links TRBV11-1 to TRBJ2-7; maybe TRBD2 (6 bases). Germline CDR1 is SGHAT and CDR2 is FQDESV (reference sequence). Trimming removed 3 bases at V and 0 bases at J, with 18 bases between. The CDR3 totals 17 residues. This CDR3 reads CASSFYRERVLSYEQYF. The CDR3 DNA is TGTGCCAGCAGCTTTTATCGCGAGCGGGTCCTCTCCTACGAGCAGTACTTC.

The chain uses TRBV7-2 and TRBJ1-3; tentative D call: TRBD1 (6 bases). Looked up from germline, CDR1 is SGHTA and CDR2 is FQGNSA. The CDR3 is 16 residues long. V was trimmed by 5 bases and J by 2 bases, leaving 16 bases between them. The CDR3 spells CASSPGHRMTGNTIYF. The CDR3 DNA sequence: TGTGCCAGCAGCCCGGGACATAGAATGACTGGAAACACCATATATTTT.

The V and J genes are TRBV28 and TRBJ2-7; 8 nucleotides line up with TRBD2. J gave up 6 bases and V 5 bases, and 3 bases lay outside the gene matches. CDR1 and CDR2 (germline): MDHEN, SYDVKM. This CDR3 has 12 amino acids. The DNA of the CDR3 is TGTGCCAGCAGTAGCGGGAGTCCCGAGCAGTACTTC. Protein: CASSSGSPEQYF. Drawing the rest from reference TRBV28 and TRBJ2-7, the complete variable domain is DVKVTQSSRYLVKRTGEKVFLECVQDMDHENMFWYRQDPGLGLRLIYFSYDVKMKEKGDIPEGYSVSREKKERFSLILESASTNQTSMYLCASSSGSPEQYFGPGTRLTVT.

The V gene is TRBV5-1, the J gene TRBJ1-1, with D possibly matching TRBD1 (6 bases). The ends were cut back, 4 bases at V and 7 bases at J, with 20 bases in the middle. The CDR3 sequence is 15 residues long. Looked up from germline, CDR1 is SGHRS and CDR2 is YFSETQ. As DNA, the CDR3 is TGCGCCAGCAGCCCTAAAGGGGGGGTTGGGCGTGAAGCTTTCTTT. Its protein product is CASSPKGGVGREAFF.

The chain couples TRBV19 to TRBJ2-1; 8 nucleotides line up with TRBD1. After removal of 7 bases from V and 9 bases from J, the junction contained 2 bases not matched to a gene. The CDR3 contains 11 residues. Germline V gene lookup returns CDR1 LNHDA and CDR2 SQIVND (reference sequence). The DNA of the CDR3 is TGTGCCAGTACAGGGGGCGGTGAGCAGTTCTTC. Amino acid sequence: CASTGGGEQFF.

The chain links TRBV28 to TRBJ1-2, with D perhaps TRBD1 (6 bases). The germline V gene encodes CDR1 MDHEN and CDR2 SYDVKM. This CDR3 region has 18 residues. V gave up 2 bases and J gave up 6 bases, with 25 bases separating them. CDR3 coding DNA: TGTGCCAGCAGTTTACCGGGTGGGAGGGGCAGGGGTCCGAATGGCTACACCTTC. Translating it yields CASSLPGGRGRGPNGYTF.

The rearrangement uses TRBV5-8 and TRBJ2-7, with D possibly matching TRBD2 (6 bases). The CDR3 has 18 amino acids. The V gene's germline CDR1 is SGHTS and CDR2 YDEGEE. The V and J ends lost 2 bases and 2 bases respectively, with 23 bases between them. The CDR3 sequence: CASSFESGSAGSPYEQYF. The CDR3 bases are TGTGCCAGCAGCTTCGAATCGGGTAGCGCCGGGAGCCCCTACGAGCAGTACTTC.

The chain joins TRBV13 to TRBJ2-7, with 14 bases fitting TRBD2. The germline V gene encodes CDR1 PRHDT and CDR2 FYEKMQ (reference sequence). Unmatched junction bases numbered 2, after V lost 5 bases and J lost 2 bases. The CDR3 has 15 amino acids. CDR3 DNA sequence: TGTGCCAGCAGCCAGGGACTAGCGGGAGCCTACGAGCAGTACTTC. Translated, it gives CASSQGLAGAYEQYF.

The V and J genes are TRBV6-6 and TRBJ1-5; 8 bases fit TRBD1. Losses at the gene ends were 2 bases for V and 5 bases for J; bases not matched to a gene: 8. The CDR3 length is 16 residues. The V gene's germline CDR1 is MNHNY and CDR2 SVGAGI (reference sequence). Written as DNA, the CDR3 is TGTGCCAGCAGTTACGTGGGACAGGATGTCGATCAGCCCCAGCATTTT. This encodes CASSYVGQDVDQPQHF.

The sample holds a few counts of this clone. The DNA for the CDR3 is TGTGCCAGCCCACATTGGGGCAGTTCAAGACACAATCAGCCCCAGCATTTT. Translation gives CASPHWGSSRHNQPQHF. The V gene is TRBV25-1, the J gene TRBJ1-5; tentative D call: TRBD1 (5 bases). The V end was cut by 8 bases, the J end by 3 bases, with 23 bases between. The CDR3 has 17 amino acids. Germline CDR1 and CDR2: MGHDK and SYGVNS.

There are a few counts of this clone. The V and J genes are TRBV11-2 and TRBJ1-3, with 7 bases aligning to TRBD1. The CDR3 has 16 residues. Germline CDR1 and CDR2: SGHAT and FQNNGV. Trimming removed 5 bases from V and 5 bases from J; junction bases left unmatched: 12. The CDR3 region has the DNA TGTGCCAGCAGCCCCCGTCAGGGGACAGAGAGAAACACCATATATTTT. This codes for CASSPRQGTERNTIYF.

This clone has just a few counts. CDR3 protein: CAGGLAGGLPETQYF. For the CDR3, the DNA is TGTGCCGGGGGCCTAGCGGGGGGGTTGCCAGAGACCCAGTACTTC. V gene TRBV12-1 combines with J gene TRBJ2-5; TRBD2, the table's D call, was not compared with the DNA. TRBV12-1 is a recognized pseudogene. The CDR3 runs 15 residues.